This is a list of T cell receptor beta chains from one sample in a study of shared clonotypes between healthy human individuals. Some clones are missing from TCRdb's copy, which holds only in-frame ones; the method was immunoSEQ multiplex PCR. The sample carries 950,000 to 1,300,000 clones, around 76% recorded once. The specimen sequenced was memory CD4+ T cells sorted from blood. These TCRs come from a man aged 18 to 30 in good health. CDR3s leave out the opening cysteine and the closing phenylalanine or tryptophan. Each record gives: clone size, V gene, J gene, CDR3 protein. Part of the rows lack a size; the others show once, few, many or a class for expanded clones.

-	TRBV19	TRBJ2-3	ASSPTSGTTDTQY
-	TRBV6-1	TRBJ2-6	ASSEQRGGANVLT
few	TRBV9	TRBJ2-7	ASIIIATGTPTYEQY
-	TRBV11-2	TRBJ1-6	ASSLRLLNSPLH
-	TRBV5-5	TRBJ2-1	ASFRGASSYNEQF
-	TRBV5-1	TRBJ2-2	ASSQRLAGAGGELF
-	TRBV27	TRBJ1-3	ASSLTGVSGNTIY
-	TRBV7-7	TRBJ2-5	ASSPGGTGETQY
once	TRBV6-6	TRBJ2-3	ASGTSGSGSTDTQY
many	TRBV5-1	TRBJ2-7	ASSGPGGRNEQY
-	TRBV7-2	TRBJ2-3	ASSFLGTDTQY
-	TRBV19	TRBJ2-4	ASSIARDADIQY
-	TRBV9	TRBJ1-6	ASSVDGDYNSPLH
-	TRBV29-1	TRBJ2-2	SVQDRGLLTGELF
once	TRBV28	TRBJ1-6	ASSLTGGGNSPLH
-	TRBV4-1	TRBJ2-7	ASSLGRGPYEQY
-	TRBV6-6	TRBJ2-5	ASTPLSRPQETQY
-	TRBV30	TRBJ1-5	AWSAVGQGNQPQH
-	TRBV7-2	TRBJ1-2	ASSLGQGYGYT
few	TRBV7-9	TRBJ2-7	ASSLQHLPYEQY
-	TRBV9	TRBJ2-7	ASSPTASGAAYEQY
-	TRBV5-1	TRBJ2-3	ASSFGSLADTQY
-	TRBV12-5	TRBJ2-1	ASGKGYNEQF
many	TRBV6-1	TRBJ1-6	ASSKLSGDNSPLH
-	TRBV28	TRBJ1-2	ASSSQGAQGYT
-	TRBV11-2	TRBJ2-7	ASSRTGTTEYEQY
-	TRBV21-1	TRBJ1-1	ASSKSRRNTEAF
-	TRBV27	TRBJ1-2	ASSTLMRGPYGYT
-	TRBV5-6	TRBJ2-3	ASSSPRSSTDTQY
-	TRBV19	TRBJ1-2	ASSSQGAPDYGYT
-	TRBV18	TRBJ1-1	ASSPLLDMNTEAF
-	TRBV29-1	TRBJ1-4	SVTPRATNEKLF
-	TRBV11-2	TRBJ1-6	ASSLDGAKGSPLH
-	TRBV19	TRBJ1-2	ASSPHEAGNYGYT
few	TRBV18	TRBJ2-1	ASSLSIAGDYNEQF
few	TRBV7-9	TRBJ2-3	ASSTMTSGVGTDTQY
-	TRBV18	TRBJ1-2	ASSRTGGEGYT
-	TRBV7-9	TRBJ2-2	ASSTSSGVNTGELF
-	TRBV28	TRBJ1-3	ASSLTGAGNTIY
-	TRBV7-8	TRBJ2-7	ASSRMTSGTYEQY
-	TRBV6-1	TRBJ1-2	ASSELQGVSNYGYT
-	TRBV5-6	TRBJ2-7	ASSSPTGAGYEQY
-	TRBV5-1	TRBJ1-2	ASSLAPENGYT
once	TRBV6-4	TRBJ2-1	ASSDSKGSTYNEQF
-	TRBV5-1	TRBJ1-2	ASRPPIDLDGYT
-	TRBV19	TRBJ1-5	ASKGPGSSNQPQH
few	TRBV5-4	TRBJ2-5	ASSLVGQETQY
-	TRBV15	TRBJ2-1	ATSSAFSEQF